A single sample gave rise to the 23 T cell receptor beta chains below, sequenced in a study of T cell changes during pregnancy in multiple sclerosis. Sequencing used immunoSEQ multiplex PCR; TCRdb keeps in-frame clones, though not all of them. This repertoire shows some 69,000 clones, about 90% found once; its top ten account for about 2%. Source: peripheral blood, taken in the second trimester of pregnancy. These receptors all come from a female donor in good health, enrolled as a control in a pregnancy study.

The genes are TRBV5-4 and TRBJ1-2; 9 nucleotides agree with TRBD1. This CDR3 has 14 residues. After removal of 5 bases from V and 6 bases from J, the junction contained 8 bases not matched to a gene. Germline V CDR1 and CDR2: SGHNT, YYREEE (reference sequence). The CDR3 DNA follows: TGTGCCAGCAGGCCCGGGACAGGGAGGCATGGCTACACCTTC. It translates to CASRPGTGRHGYTF.

This rearrangement joins TRBV28 to TRBJ2-3; D may be TRBD1 (6 bases). Deletions cut 4 bases from V and 4 bases from J, with 24 bases between. CDR3 length: 18 residues. CDR1 is MDHEN and CDR2 is SYDVKM in the germline V gene. The CDR3 DNA reads TGTGCCAGCAGTTCTACCGGGACATACCCCGAAGGCGCAGATACGCAGTATTTT. Amino acids: CASSSTGTYPEGADTQYF.

The chain combines TRBV5-6 with TRBJ1-3; D may be TRBD1 (6 bases). V lost 4 bases and J 7 bases, leaving 18 bases between the germline ends. Germline CDR1 SGHDT, CDR2 YYEEEE. CDR3 length: 15 amino acids. The CDR3 region has the DNA TGTGCCAGCAGCATGATGGGGGCTTTATCTAACACCATATATTTT. Residues: CASSMMGALSNTIYF.

The rearrangement links TRBV11-2 to TRBJ2-1; 9 nucleotides match TRBD2. With V trimmed by 5 bases and J by 7 bases, 9 bases remained unmatched. Germline values: CDR1 SGHAT, CDR2 FQNNGV. The CDR3 is 15 residues long. The DNA of the CDR3 is TGTGCCAGCAGCCCCTGGGCGGGGGGGCAAAATGAGCAGTTCTTC. Amino acid sequence: CASSPWAGGQNEQFF.

CDR3 coding DNA: TGTGCCTCGACCGGACTAGCGGGAGAGAAGACCCAGTACTTC. Translated: CASTGLAGEKTQYF. The chain links TRBV6-5 to TRBJ2-5; the match to TRBD2 covers 13 bases. Germline V gene data show CDR1 as MNHEY and CDR2 as SVGAGI. V trimming: 11 bases; J trimming: 6 bases; junction bases outside the gene matches: 9. The CDR3 extends over 14 amino acids.

The chain carries TRBV9 and TRBJ1-2, with 7 positions matching TRBD1. The V gene's germline CDR1 is SGDLS and CDR2 YYNGEE. The CDR3 length is 17 residues. V shed 6 bases and J 6 bases; nucleotides not matched to a gene: 20. The CDR3 loop is CASTPIRQGIEGNGYTF. The CDR3 DNA reads as TGTGCCAGCACCCCCATACGACAGGGTATTGAGGGGAATGGCTACACCTTC.

This clone was counted a single time. The chain carries TRBV7-9 and TRBJ2-1; 14 bases map to TRBD2. The CDR3 contains 16 residues. Germline trimming cut 3 bases from V and 7 bases from J; bases unmatched to any gene: 5. The germline V gene has CDR1 SEHNR and CDR2 FQNEAQ (reference sequence). Written as DNA, the CDR3 is TGTGCCAGCAGCTTTTGGGGGACTAGCGGGAGAAATGAGCAGTTCTTC. Amino acids: CASSFWGTSGRNEQFF. The variable domain in full, completed from reference TRBV7-9 and TRBJ2-1, reads DTGVSQNPRHKITKRGQNVTFRCDPISEHNRLYWYRQTLGQGPEFLTYFQNEAQLEKSRLLSDRFSAERPKGSFSTLEIQRTEQGDSAMYLCASSFWGTSGRNEQFFGPGTRLTVL.

The rearrangement uses TRBV19 and TRBJ2-7; 9 bases line up with TRBD1. This CDR3 is built from 14 residues. Germline V lookup: CDR1 LNHDA, CDR2 SQIVND (reference sequence). J lost 3 bases, V lost 5 bases, and 5 bases had no gene match. For the CDR3, the DNA is TGTGCCAGTAGTCCCGGGACAGGGATCTACGAGCAGTACTTC. Translated, it gives CASSPGTGIYEQYF. Supplemented by reference TRBV19 and TRBJ2-7, the full variable domain reads DGGITQSPKYLFRKEGQNVTLSCEQNLNHDAMYWYRQDPGQGLRLIYYSQIVNDFQKGDIAEGYSVSREKKESFPLTVTSAQKNPTAFYLCASSPGTGIYEQYFGPGTRLTVT.

This clone was observed once. This chain connects TRBV11-1 to TRBJ1-5; D is possibly TRBD1 (6 bases). The germline V gene encodes CDR1 SGHAT and CDR2 FQDESV (reference sequence). Trimming left V 4 bases short and J 4 bases short, with 8 bases between. The CDR3 runs 13 residues. The CDR3 is CASSSTGNQPQHF. CDR3 bases: TGTGCCAGCAGCTCTACAGGGAATCAGCCCCAGCATTTT.

V gene TRBV14 combines with J gene TRBJ2-7; TRBD1 agrees at 7 bases. Germline V gives CDR1 SGHDN, CDR2 FVKESK. This CDR3 is built from 17 residues. V shed 3 bases, J shed 2 bases, and the junction held 13 bases outside the gene matches. DNA of the CDR3: TGTGCCAGCAGCCACCAGACGACAGGGTTTAAACCCTACGAGCAGTACTTC. This sequence encodes CASSHQTTGFKPYEQYF.

The chain recombines TRBV2 with TRBJ1-2; 8 bases align to TRBD1. Germline CDR1 SNHLY, CDR2 FYNNEI. This CDR3 has 12 residues. The J segment lost 10 bases and the V segment lost 4 bases, leaving 5 bases of the junction unmatched. CDR3 coding DNA: TGTGCCAGCAGTGCCGGCCAGGGGGCCTACACCTTC. Translated, it gives CASSAGQGAYTF.

The gene calls are TRBV28 and TRBJ2-1; tentatively, D is TRBD1 (5 bases). The CDR3 has 16 amino acids. The V end lost 3 bases, the J end lost 3 bases, and 15 bases lay between the germline ends. The germline CDR1 and CDR2 sequences are MDHEN and SYDVKM. CDR3 nucleotide sequence: TGTGCCAGCAGTTTGTCCGCAGGGTTCATCTACAATGAGCAGTTCTTC. Its protein product is CASSLSAGFIYNEQFF.

The chain links TRBV5-4 to TRBJ1-4; D is unclear. V was clipped by 3 bases and J by 2 bases, with 11 bases between them. There are 15 residues in the CDR3. Germline assignment: CDR1 SGHNT and CDR2 YYREEE (reference sequence). The CDR3 DNA follows: TGTGCCAGCAGCTCAAAAATTGAGACTAATGAAAAACTGTTTTTT. Its translation: CASSSKIETNEKLFF. Supplemented by reference TRBV5-4 and TRBJ1-4, the full variable domain reads ETGVTQSPTHLIKTRGQQVTLRCSSQSGHNTVSWYQQALGQGPQFIFQYYREEENGRGNFPPRFSGLQFPNYSSELNVNALELDDSALYLCASSSKIETNEKLFFGSGTQLSVL.

The V call is TRBV11-3, the J call TRBJ2-1, with D perhaps matching TRBD2 (6 bases). Deletions cut 0 bases from V and 5 bases from J, with 8 bases between. This CDR3 spans 14 amino acids. Per the germline V gene, CDR1 is SGHNT and CDR2 is YENEEA. The DNA of the CDR3 is TGTGCCAGCAGCTTAGAGGAGGGGAACAATGAGCAGTTCTTC. It yields the protein CASSLEEGNNEQFF.

As concerns this clone: The junction does not match germline at one end; this may be a read error. The chain employs TRBV7-8 and TRBJ2-5; 9 bases are a match to TRBD1. Germline CDR1 and CDR2: SGHVS and FQNEAQ. The CDR3 runs to 16 residues. The CDR3 DNA sequence: TGTGCCAGCAGCCTAGCGGCCGGACAGGGGTCAGAGACCCAGTACTTC. The encoded protein is CASSLAAGQGSETQYF.

V gene TRBV27 combines with J gene TRBJ2-3, with 8 bases that match TRBD2. CDR1 and CDR2 from the germline V gene are MNHEY and SMNVEV (reference sequence). J gave up 2 bases and V 1 base, and 14 bases lay outside the gene matches. This CDR3 has 19 amino acids. Written as DNA, the CDR3 is TGTGCCAGCAGTTTATGGTCCCCCGTGGCTAGCGGGCACACAGATACGCAGTATTTT. Translating it yields CASSLWSPVASGHTDTQYF.

This sequence joins TRBV27 and TRBJ2-1, with D maybe TRBD2 (7 bases). The ends were cut back, 3 bases at V and 0 bases at J, with 18 bases in the middle. CDR1 and CDR2 from the germline V gene are MNHEY and SMNVEV (reference sequence). The CDR3 has 18 amino acids. In nucleotides, the CDR3 is TGTGCCAGCAGTTTTTTCGGGGGGCTACTGAGCTCCTACAATGAGCAGTTCTTC. This codes for CASSFFGGLLSSYNEQFF.

The chain recombines TRBV5-1 with TRBJ2-1; 8 nucleotides line up with TRBD2. Germline CDR1 and CDR2: SGHRS and YFSETQ. This CDR3 is 15 amino acids long. V trimming: 4 bases; J trimming: 7 bases; junction bases outside the gene matches: 10. In DNA, the CDR3 is TGCGCCAGCAGCCGCGACGGCGGGGGGCCGAATGAGCAGTTCTTC. It encodes CASSRDGGGPNEQFF.

The chain is built from TRBV6-1 and TRBJ1-1, with TRBD1 matching over 7 bases. CDR1 is MNHNS, CDR2 SASEGT, per germline. After removal of 5 bases from V and 4 bases from J, the junction contained 7 bases not matched to a gene. The length of the CDR3 is 14 residues. The CDR3 sequence: CASSQQGPGTEAFF. The CDR3 nucleotides read TGTGCCAGCAGTCAACAGGGGCCGGGCACTGAAGCTTTCTTT.

This rearrangement joins TRBV7-9 to TRBJ1-5, with TRBD1 matching 10 bases. Germline V gene data show CDR1 as SEHNR and CDR2 as FQNEAQ (reference sequence). Trimming took 0 bases from V and 6 from J; bases not matched to a gene: 2. The CDR3 consists of 15 residues. CDR3 DNA sequence: TGTGCCAGCAGCTTAGCGGGGGACAGGGGTCAGCCCCAGCATTTT. Translation gives CASSLAGDRGQPQHF.

The rearrangement links TRBV7-9 to TRBJ2-7; 12 bases align to TRBD1. This CDR3 is 15 amino acids long. The germline V gene has CDR1 SEHNR and CDR2 FQNEAQ (reference sequence). The V segment lost 5 bases and the J segment 7 bases; nucleotides outside the gene matches: 9. For the CDR3, the DNA is TGTGCCAGCAGCGGGCAGGGACAGGGGGCGAGAGAGCAGTACTTC. It specifies CASSGQGQGAREQYF.

The chain links TRBV10-3 to TRBJ1-3; D is unclear. This CDR3 spans 13 amino acids. Trimming took 0 bases from V and 4 from J, leaving 4 bases between them. The germline gives CDR1 ENHRY, CDR2 SYGVKD. In DNA, the CDR3 is TGTGCCATCAGTGAGTCGGAGGGAAACACCATATATTTT. Translation gives CAISESEGNTIYF.

This rearrangement joins TRBV28 to TRBJ1-5, with 7 bases matching TRBD1. Germline CDR1 is MDHEN and CDR2 is SYDVKM. Germline trimming cut 10 bases from V and 2 bases from J; bases unmatched to any gene: 8. CDR3 size: 14 residues. CDR3 nucleotides: TGTGCCACTGGGGACGGACAGGGCAATCAGCCCCAGCATTTT. This sequence encodes CATGDGQGNQPQHF.